The 30 T cell receptor beta chains in this list originate from one sample, sequenced in a study of blood T cells in healthy people across ages. Primers used in a second PCR of roughly 6 to 12 cycles were a sample-barcoded 5' primer and a J-beta primer mix. One entry per CDR3 protein results from TCRdb running MiXCR on the 5' RACE reads. The table shows under 750,000 distinct CDR3 sequences, with more than 45% occurring only once. Sequencing input: blood. Receptors were obtained from a man of 80 years or more in good health.

This clonotype has a handful of counts. This sequence joins TRBV4-3 and TRBJ1-2, with TRBD1 as a possible D gene (6 bases). In germline, CDR1 is LGHNA, CDR2 YSLEER. The CDR3 covers 15 residues. V lost 4 bases and J 0 bases, leaving 12 bases between the germline ends. CDR3 sequence (DNA): TGCGCCAGCAGCCCCAGGACAGCAGCTAACTATGGCTACACCTTC. It codes for CASSPRTAANYGYTF.

V usage is TRBV29-1 and J usage is TRBJ2-1; a weak D match, TRBD1 (5 bases). V lost 8 bases and J 7 bases, leaving 21 bases between the germline ends. Germline values: CDR1 SQVTM, CDR2 ANQGSEA. The CDR3 spans 14 residues. The CDR3 is CSFKGPDGINEQFF. CDR3 coding DNA: TGCAGCTTCAAGGGGCCCGATGGGATAAATGAGCAGTTCTTC.

V is TRBV4-2 and J is TRBJ1-2, with 7 bases matching TRBD1. Germline-derived CDR1 and CDR2 are LGHNA and YNFKEQ. The trim removed 6 bases at V and 5 bases at J, leaving 9 bases unmatched. The CDR3 runs 14 residues. The CDR3: CASREPGQTYGYTF. CDR3 coding DNA: TGTGCCAGCAGGGAACCGGGACAGACATATGGCTACACCTTC.

This clonotype showed up just once. The chain joins TRBV13 to TRBJ2-1, with D perhaps matching TRBD1 (6 bases). The CDR3 covers 14 residues. V was trimmed by 5 bases and J by 6 bases, leaving 14 bases between them. CDR1 is PRHDT, CDR2 FYEKMQ, per germline (reference sequence). The CDR3 DNA sequence: TGTGCCAGCAGCCCCCCACAGGGTTCCAATGAGCAGTTCTTC. It specifies CASSPPQGSNEQFF. Based on the CDR3 plus reference TRBV13 and TRBJ2-1, the full variable domain is AAGVIQSPRHLIKEKRETATLKCYPIPRHDTVYWYQQGPGQDPQFLISFYEKMQSDKGSIPDRFSAQQFSDYHSELNMSSLELGDSALYFCASSPPQGSNEQFFGPGTRLTVL.

This clonotype was seen only a few times. This rearrangement joins TRBV4-2 to TRBJ2-1, with D possibly matching TRBD2 (6 bases). This CDR3 is built from 16 residues. CDR1 and CDR2 (germline): LGHNA, YNFKEQ. The V end lost 4 bases, the J end lost 5 bases, and 18 bases lay between the germline ends. As DNA, the CDR3 is TGTGCCAGCAGCCTAGGGGTCGGGACTGTCAACAATGAGCAGTTCTTC. It is translated as CASSLGVGTVNNEQFF.

V and J are TRBV29-1 and TRBJ2-5; TRBD2 matches at 10 bases. CDR3 length: 14 residues. Germline V gene sequence: CDR1 SQVTM, CDR2 ANQGSEA. With V trimmed by 4 bases and J by 2 bases, 4 bases remained unmatched. The CDR3, as DNA: TGCAGCGTTGGCCTAGCGGGGGTACAAGAGACCCAGTACTTC. Translation gives CSVGLAGVQETQYF.

This clonotype was counted a few times. V is TRBV3-1 and J is TRBJ2-7, with 8 positions matching TRBD2. This CDR3 comprises 15 residues. The junction had 6 bases not matched to a gene; V was cut back by 1 base and J by 4 bases. CDR1 and CDR2 (germline): LGHDT, YNNKEL (reference sequence). The CDR3 DNA reads as TGTGCCAGCAGCCAAGGTCATAGCGGGATGTACGAGCAGTACTTC. Residues: CASSQGHSGMYEQYF.

The CDR3 is CSARAPTSSYNEQFF. The CDR3 nucleotides are TGCAGTGCTAGAGCCCCGACTAGCTCCTACAATGAGCAGTTCTTC. The chain couples TRBV20-1 to TRBJ2-1, with D maybe TRBD2 (6 bases). Germline CDR1 DFQATT, CDR2 SNEGSKA (reference sequence). The CDR3 is 15 residues long. V was cut by 1 base and J by 0 bases, with 10 bases left in between.

Ten or more counts support this clonotype. This chain connects TRBV6-5 to TRBJ2-5; 7 bases fit TRBD1. In germline, CDR1 is MNHEY, CDR2 SVGAGI. This CDR3 comprises 15 residues. J gave up 0 bases and V 6 bases, and 7 bases lay outside the gene matches. The DNA of the CDR3 is TGTGCCAGCAGCAACAGGGGCACGTACCAAGAGACCCAGTACTTC. As protein: CASSNRGTYQETQYF.

This sequence joins TRBV6-6 and TRBJ2-2; 8 nucleotides line up with TRBD1. The CDR3 consists of 16 residues. The V segment lost 2 bases and the J segment 1 base; nucleotides outside the gene matches: 3. Germline V lookup: CDR1 MNHNY, CDR2 SVGAGI (reference sequence). Written as DNA, the CDR3 is TGTGCCAGCAGTTACGCCGGGACAGGGAACACCGGGGAGCTGTTTTTT. Protein: CASSYAGTGNTGELFF.

The chain is built from TRBV12-3 or TRBV12-4 and TRBJ1-1; unclear D gene. Trimming left V 2 bases short and J 0 bases short, with 7 bases between. The CDR3 spans 14 residues. As DNA, the CDR3 is TGTGCCAGCAGTTTAACGTATATGAACACTGAAGCTTTCTTT. It yields the protein CASSLTYMNTEAFF.

This sequence joins TRBV25-1 and TRBJ1-2; TRBD1 matches 7 bases. Trimming cost V 2 bases and J 7 bases; bases outside gene matches: 4. The CDR3 length is 13 residues. The germline gives CDR1 MGHDK, CDR2 SYGVNS. The CDR3 DNA sequence: TGTGCCAGCAGTGAAACAGGGGAGGGTGGCTACACCTTC. This translates into CASSETGEGGYTF.

This chain links TRBV4-3 with TRBJ1-2; tentatively, D is TRBD1 (6 bases). Germline CDR1 reads LGHNA; CDR2 reads YSLEER. This CDR3 is 17 amino acids long. V was pared by 4 bases and J by 0 bases, with 18 bases between. The CDR3 DNA is TGCGCCAGCAGCCGAGGACCGAGGGGGGAGGCTAACTATGGCTACACCTTC. It translates to CASSRGPRGEANYGYTF.

This clonotype was recorded at least ten times. CDR3 nucleotide sequence: TGCGCCAGCAGCCCCGGATCGGCGCAGTTCTTC. Translating gives CASSPGSAQFF. This chain connects TRBV5-1 to TRBJ2-1, with D unresolved. The CDR3 loop spans 11 amino acids. Germline V gene sequence: CDR1 SGHRS, CDR2 YFSETQ. Deletions cut 4 bases from V and 12 bases from J, with 11 bases between.

The chain joins TRBV9 to TRBJ1-4; D possibly corresponds to TRBD1 (5 bases). Trimming removed 6 bases from V and 2 bases from J, with 11 bases in between. The germline V gene has CDR1 SGDLS and CDR2 YYNGEE. The CDR3 length is 14 residues. CDR3 sequence reads: CASTRGTTNEKLFF. The CDR3 DNA reads as TGTGCCAGCACCCGAGGGACCACTAATGAAAAACTGTTTTTT.

V is TRBV11-2 and J is TRBJ2-7; 11 nucleotides agree with TRBD2. Germline CDR1 SGHAT, CDR2 FQNNGV. The CDR3 runs to 17 residues. V was pared by 5 bases and J by 0 bases, with 9 bases of the junction left unmatched. The CDR3 sequence is CASSQTSGMRLSYEQYF. In nucleotides, the CDR3 is TGTGCCAGCAGCCAGACTAGCGGGATGAGACTCTCCTACGAGCAGTACTTC.

This clonotype was observed a few times. The V and J genes are TRBV20-1 and TRBJ2-7; 11 nucleotides line up with TRBD2. The CDR3 spans 14 residues. Germline CDR1 DFQATT, CDR2 SNEGSKA (reference sequence). Trimming at V came to 2 bases and at J to 6 bases, leaving 6 bases not matched to a gene. CDR3 in amino acids: CSARKSSGRSEQYF. The CDR3 DNA is TGCAGTGCTAGAAAGTCTAGCGGGAGGAGCGAGCAGTACTTC.

The V gene is TRBV6-1, the J gene TRBJ2-3; TRBD2 might be the D (7 bases). The CDR3 contains 17 residues. Germline lookup yields CDR1 MNHNS and CDR2 SASEGT. V lost 7 bases and J 7 bases, leaving 27 bases between the germline ends. The DNA for the CDR3 is TGTGCCAGCACCCGTTATTGGGGGGGCGCCGGGGTAAATACGCAGTATTTT. Encoded protein: CASTRYWGGAGVNTQYF.

This clonotype was seen at least ten times. The rearrangement links TRBV6-5 to TRBJ2-1; D may match TRBD1 or TRBD2 (7 bases each). This CDR3 spans 14 amino acids. The germline V and J ends were trimmed by 7 bases and 4 bases, with 14 bases remaining between them. Germline loops: CDR1 MNHEY, CDR2 SVGAGI. This CDR3 is CASTPGGGYNEQFF. For the CDR3, the DNA is TGTGCCAGCACTCCAGGGGGAGGGTACAATGAGCAGTTCTTC.

The rearrangement joins TRBV9 to TRBJ2-5, with TRBD1 identical over 9 bases. The DNA end lines up better with TRBJ2-7; the J call may be wrong. Germline V CDR1 and CDR2: SGDLS, YYNGEE. This CDR3 is built from 14 residues. The CDR3 sequence is CASSARQGVGEQYF. The CDR3 DNA is TGTGCCAGCAGCGCTCGACAGGGGGTGGGCGAGCAGTACTTC.

This clonotype was recorded a few times. J is TRBJ1-2 and V is TRBV6-2 or TRBV6-3; D not resolved. Germline V gene sequence: CDR1 MNHEY, CDR2 SVGEGT. V dropped 0 bases and J dropped 7 bases, with 6 bases sitting between them. The CDR3 runs to 12 residues. CDR3 DNA: TGTGCCAGCAGTTACTCGCCGAGTGGCTACACCTTC. Translated: CASSYSPSGYTF.

This chain connects TRBV6-2 or TRBV6-3 to TRBJ2-5; D unclear. The CDR3 runs to 15 residues. Deletions cut 6 bases from V and 2 bases from J, with 16 bases between. CDR1 is MNHEY, CDR2 SVGEGT, per germline. CDR3 coding DNA: TGTGCCAGCAGGTCGCAAGCCGTCGGGCAAGAGACCCAGTACTTC. It translates to CASRSQAVGQETQYF.

The rearrangement joins TRBV4-1 to TRBJ2-5; TRBD1 matches 7 bases. The CDR3 contains 14 residues. V lost 2 bases to trimming and J lost 11 bases; unmatched junction nucleotides: 11. The V gene's germline CDR1 is MGHRA and CDR2 YSYEKL. The CDR3: CASSQTGVVGEQYF. The CDR3 nucleotides read TGCGCCAGCAGCCAAACAGGGGTAGTAGGTGAGCAGTACTTC.

This clonotype was counted only a few times. This chain joins TRBV5-1 and TRBJ2-7; 7 bases fit TRBD1. Trimming removed 2 bases from V and 6 bases from J; junction bases left unmatched: 5. The CDR3 consists of 13 residues. CDR1 is SGHRS, CDR2 YFSETQ, per germline. CDR3 residues: CASSLTGVREQYF. The CDR3, as DNA: TGCGCCAGCAGCTTAACAGGGGTCCGCGAGCAGTACTTC.

V gene TRBV15 combines with J gene TRBJ2-7, with D possibly TRBD1 on 5 matching bases. Germline V gene sequence: CDR1 LNHNV, CDR2 YYDKDF (reference sequence). V was pared by 4 bases and J by 1 base, with 11 bases between. The CDR3 covers 14 residues. The CDR3 sequence: CATSIAGSSYEQYF. In DNA form, the CDR3 reads TGTGCCACCAGCATCGCAGGGTCTTCCTACGAGCAGTACTTC.

This clonotype was counted at least ten times. The gene calls are TRBV7-2 and TRBJ2-7, with D hard to call. V lost 2 bases to trimming and J lost 2 bases, with 7 bases between them. Germline V gene sequence: CDR1 SGHTA, CDR2 FQGNSA. CDR3 length equals 13 residues. CDR3 coding DNA: TGTGCCAGCAGCTTAAATTCTCCCTACGAGCAGTACTTC. It specifies CASSLNSPYEQYF. The variable domain in full, with the rest retrieved from reference TRBV7-2 and TRBJ2-7, is GAGVSQSPSNKVTEKGKDVELRCDPISGHTALYWYRQSLGQGLEFLIYFQGNSAPDKSGLPSDRFSAERTGGSVSTLTIQRTQQEDSAVYLCASSLNSPYEQYFGPGTRLTVT.

This clonotype has a count of ten or more. V usage is TRBV6-6 and J usage is TRBJ2-7; 9 bases are shared with TRBD1. Germline CDR1 and CDR2: MNHNY and SVGAGI (reference sequence). The J segment lost 6 bases and the V segment lost 6 bases, leaving 15 bases of the junction unmatched. CDR3 length: 16 amino acids. The CDR3 reads CASSPTTGGPGSEQYF. The CDR3 coding sequence is TGTGCCAGCAGCCCGACGACAGGGGGACCCGGGAGCGAGCAGTACTTC.

To note about this clonotype: This may stem from a read error, because a much larger clone lies one nucleotide away. The V gene is TRBV15, the J gene TRBJ2-3; tentative D call: TRBD2 (6 bases). Germline CDR1 reads LNHNV; CDR2 reads YYDKDF (reference sequence). The CDR3 runs to 13 residues. Trimming shortened V by 7 bases and J by 6 bases, and 14 bases separated the two germline ends. The CDR3 spells CATKTAGMDTQYF. The CDR3 region has the DNA TGTGCCACCAAAACAGCGGGCATGGATACGCAGTATTTT.

The chain employs TRBV3-1 and TRBJ2-1; D uncertain. Germline CDR1 LGHDT, CDR2 YNNKEL (reference sequence). Trimming shortened V by 6 bases and J by 9 bases, and 9 bases separated the two germline ends. This CDR3 region has 11 residues. CDR3 sequence reads: CASSHMGEQFF. The CDR3 DNA reads TGTGCCAGCAGTCATATGGGTGAGCAGTTCTTC.

This clonotype appeared many times. The gene calls are TRBV6-5 and TRBJ2-7; D might be TRBD1 (5 bases). Germline values: CDR1 MNHEY, CDR2 SVGAGI. The CDR3 totals 14 residues. V was pared by 2 bases and J by 6 bases, with 14 bases between. The DNA for the CDR3 is TGTGCCAGCAGTTACGCTGCAGGACACCCCGAGCAGTACTTC. It translates to CASSYAAGHPEQYF.